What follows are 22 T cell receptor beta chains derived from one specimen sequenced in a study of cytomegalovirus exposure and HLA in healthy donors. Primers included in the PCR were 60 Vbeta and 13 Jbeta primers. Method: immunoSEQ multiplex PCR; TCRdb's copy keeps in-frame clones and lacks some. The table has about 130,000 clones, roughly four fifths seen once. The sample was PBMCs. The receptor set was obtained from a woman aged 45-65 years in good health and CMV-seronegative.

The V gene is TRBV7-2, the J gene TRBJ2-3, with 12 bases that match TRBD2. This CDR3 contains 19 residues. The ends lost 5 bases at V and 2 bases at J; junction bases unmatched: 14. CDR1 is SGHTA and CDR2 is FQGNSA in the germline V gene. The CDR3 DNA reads TGTGCCAGCAGCCTCCGGCTAGCGGGAGGGATGGGGCACACAGATACGCAGTATTTT. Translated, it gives CASSLRLAGGMGHTDTQYF.

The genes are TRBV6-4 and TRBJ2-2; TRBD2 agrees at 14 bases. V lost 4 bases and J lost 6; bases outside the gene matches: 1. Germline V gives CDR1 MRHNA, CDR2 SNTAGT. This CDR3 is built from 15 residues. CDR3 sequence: CASSVGLAGAGELFF. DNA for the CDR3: TGTGCCAGCAGTGTGGGACTAGCGGGAGCCGGGGAGCTGTTTTTT.

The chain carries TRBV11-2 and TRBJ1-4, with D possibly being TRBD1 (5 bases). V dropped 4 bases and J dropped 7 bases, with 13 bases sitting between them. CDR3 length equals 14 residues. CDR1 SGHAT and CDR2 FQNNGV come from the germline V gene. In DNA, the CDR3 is TGTGCCAGCAGCTCGGGACTGCGAAGTGAAAAACTGTTTTTT. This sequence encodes CASSSGLRSEKLFF.

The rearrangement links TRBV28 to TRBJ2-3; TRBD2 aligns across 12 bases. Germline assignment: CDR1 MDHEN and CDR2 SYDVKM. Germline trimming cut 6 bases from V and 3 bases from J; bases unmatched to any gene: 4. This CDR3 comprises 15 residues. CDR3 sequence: CASSWTSGNTDTQYF. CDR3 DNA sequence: TGTGCCAGCAGCTGGACTAGCGGGAATACAGATACGCAGTATTTT.

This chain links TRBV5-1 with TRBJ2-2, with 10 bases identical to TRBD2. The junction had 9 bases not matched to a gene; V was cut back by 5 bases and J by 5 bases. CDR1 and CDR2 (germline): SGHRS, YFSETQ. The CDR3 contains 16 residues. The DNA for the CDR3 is TGCGCCAGCAGTTTAATAGCGGGAGGCGGAACCGGGGAGCTGTTTTTT. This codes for CASSLIAGGGTGELFF.

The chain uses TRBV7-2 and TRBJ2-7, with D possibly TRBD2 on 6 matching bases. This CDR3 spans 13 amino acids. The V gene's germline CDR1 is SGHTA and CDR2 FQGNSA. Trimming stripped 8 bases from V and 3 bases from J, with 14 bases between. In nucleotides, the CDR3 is TGTGCCAGCTCCCGGAGGGCCATCTACGAGCAGTACTTC. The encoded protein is CASSRRAIYEQYF.

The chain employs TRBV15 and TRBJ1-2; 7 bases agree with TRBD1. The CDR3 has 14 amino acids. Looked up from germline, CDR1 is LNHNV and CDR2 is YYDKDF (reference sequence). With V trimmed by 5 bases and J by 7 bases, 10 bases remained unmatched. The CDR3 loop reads CATSFSGQAGGYTF. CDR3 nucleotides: TGTGCCACCAGCTTTTCAGGACAGGCAGGTGGCTACACCTTC.

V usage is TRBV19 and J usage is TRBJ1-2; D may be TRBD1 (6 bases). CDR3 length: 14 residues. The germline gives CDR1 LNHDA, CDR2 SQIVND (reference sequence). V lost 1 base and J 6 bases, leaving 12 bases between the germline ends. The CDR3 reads CASSIAAQGNGYTF. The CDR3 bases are TGTGCCAGTAGTATAGCGGCACAGGGTAATGGCTACACCTTC.

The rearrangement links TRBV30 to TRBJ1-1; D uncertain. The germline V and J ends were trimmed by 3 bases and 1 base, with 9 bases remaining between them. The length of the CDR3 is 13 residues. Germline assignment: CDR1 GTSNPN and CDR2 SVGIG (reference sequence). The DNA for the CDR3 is TGTGCCTGGAGCCCGACTTGGAACACTGAAGCTTTCTTT. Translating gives CAWSPTWNTEAFF.

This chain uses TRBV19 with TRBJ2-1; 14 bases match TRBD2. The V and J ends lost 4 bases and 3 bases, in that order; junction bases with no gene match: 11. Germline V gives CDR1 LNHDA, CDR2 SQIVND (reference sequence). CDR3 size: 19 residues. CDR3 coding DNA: TGTGCCAGTAGTACAACGGGACTAGCGGGAGTCAGCCGCTACAATGAGCAGTTCTTC. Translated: CASSTTGLAGVSRYNEQFF.

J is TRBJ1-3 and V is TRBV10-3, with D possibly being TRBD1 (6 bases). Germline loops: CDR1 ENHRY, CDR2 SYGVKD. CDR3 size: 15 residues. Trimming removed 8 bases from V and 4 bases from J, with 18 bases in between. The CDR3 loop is CAISALAQGGNTIYF. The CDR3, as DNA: TGTGCCATCTCGGCCCTGGCACAGGGCGGAAACACCATATATTTT.

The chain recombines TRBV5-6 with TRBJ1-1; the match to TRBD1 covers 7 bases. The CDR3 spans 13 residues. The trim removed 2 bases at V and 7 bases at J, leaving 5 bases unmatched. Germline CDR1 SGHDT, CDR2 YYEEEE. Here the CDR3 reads CASSFDRAGEAFF. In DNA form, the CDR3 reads TGTGCCAGCAGCTTCGACAGGGCGGGTGAAGCTTTCTTT.

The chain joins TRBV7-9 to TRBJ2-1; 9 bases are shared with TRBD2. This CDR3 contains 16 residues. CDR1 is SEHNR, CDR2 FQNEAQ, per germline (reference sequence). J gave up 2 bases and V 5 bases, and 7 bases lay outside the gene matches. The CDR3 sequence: CASSPPSGRTYNEQFF. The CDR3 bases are TGTGCCAGCAGCCCGCCCAGCGGGAGGACCTACAATGAGCAGTTCTTC.

Here the CDR3 reads CAWMDRGHQVGNYGYTF. CDR3 DNA sequence: TGTGCCTGGATGGACAGGGGGCATCAAGTGGGGAACTATGGCTACACCTTC. The rearrangement links TRBV30 to TRBJ1-2; 11 bases fit TRBD1. The germline gives CDR1 GTSNPN, CDR2 SVGIG (reference sequence). The junction had 12 bases not matched to a gene; V was cut back by 4 bases and J by 2 bases. This CDR3 region has 17 residues.

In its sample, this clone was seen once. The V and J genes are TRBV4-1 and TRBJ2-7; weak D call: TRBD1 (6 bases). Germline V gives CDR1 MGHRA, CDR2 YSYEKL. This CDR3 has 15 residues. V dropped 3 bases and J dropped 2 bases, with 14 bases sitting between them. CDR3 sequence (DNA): TGCGCCAGCAGCCAGCTCTGGACAGAGCCCTACGAGCAGTACTTC. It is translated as CASSQLWTEPYEQYF.

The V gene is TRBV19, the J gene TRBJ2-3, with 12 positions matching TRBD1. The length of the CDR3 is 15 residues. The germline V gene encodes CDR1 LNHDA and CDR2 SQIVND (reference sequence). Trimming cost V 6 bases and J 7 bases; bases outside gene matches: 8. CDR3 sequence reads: CASSRAGTGGHTQYF. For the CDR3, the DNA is TGTGCCAGTAGCCGAGCGGGGACAGGGGGCCATACGCAGTATTTT.

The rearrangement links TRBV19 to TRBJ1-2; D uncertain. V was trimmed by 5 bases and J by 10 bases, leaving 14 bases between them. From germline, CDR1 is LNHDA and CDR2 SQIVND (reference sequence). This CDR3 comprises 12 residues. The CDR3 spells CASSARLRDYTF. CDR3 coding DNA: TGTGCCAGTAGTGCGCGACTACGGGACTACACCTTC.

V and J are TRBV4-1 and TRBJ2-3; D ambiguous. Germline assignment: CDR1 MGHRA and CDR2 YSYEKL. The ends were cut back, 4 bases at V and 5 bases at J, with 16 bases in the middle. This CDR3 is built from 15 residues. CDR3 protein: CASSRWLEFEDTQYF. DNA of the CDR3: TGCGCCAGCAGCCGCTGGCTAGAGTTCGAAGATACGCAGTATTTT.

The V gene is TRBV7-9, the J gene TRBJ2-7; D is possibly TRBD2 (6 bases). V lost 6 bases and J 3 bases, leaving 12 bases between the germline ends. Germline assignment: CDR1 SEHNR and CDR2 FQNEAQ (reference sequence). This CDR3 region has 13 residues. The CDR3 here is CASSGDWDYEQYV. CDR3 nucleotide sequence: TGTGCCAGCAGTGGGGACTGGGACTACGAGCAGTACGTC.

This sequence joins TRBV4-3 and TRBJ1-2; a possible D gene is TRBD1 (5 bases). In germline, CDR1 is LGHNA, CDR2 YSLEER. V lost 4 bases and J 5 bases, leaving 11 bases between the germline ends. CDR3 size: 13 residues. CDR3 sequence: CASSPTEEYGYTF. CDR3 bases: TGCGCCAGCAGCCCGACAGAAGAATATGGCTACACCTTC.

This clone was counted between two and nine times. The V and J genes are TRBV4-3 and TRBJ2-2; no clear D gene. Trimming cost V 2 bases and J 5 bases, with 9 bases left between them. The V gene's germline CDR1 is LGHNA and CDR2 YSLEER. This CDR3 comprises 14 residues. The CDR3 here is CASSQRERTGELFF. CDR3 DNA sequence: TGCGCCAGCAGCCAACGCGAGAGAACCGGGGAGCTGTTTTTT.

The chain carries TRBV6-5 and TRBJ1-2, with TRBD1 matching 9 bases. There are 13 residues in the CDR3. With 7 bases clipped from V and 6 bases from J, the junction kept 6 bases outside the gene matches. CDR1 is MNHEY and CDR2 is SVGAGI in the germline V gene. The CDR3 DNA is TGTGCCAGCACCCGACAGGGGGGAAATGGCTACACCTTC. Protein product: CASTRQGGNGYTF.